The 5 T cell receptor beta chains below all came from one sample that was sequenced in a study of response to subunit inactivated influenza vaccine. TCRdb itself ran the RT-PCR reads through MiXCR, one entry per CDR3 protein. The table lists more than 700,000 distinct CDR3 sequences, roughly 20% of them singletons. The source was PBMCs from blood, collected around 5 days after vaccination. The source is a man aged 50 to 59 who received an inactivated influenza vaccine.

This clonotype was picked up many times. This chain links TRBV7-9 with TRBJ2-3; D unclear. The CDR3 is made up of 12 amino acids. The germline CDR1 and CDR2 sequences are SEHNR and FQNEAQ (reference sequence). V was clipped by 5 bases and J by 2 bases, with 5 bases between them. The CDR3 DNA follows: TGTGCCAGCAGCCCCCACACAGATACGCAGTATTTT. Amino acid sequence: CASSPHTDTQYF. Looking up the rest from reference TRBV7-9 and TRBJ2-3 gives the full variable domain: DTGVSQNPRHKITKRGQNVTFRCDPISEHNRLYWYRQTLGQGPEFLTYFQNEAQLEKSRLLSDRFSAERPKGSFSTLEIQRTEQGDSAMYLCASSPHTDTQYFGPGTRLTVL.

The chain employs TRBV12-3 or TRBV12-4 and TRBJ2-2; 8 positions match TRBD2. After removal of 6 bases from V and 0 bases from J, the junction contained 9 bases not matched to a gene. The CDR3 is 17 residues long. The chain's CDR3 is CASRGGSGASNTGELFF. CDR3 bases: TGTGCCAGCAGGGGGGGTAGCGGGGCTTCGAACACCGGGGAGCTGTTTTTT.

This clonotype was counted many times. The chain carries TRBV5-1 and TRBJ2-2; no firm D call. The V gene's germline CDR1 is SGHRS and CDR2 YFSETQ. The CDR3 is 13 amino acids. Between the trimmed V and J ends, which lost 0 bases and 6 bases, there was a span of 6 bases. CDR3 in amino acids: CASSLDTPGELFF. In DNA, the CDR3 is TGCGCCAGCAGCTTGGACACTCCCGGGGAGCTGTTTTTT.

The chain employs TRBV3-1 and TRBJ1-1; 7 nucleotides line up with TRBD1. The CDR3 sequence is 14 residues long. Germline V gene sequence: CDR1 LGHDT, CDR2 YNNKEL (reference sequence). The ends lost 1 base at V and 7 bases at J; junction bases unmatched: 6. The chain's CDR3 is CASSQAWTGGEAFF. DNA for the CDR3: TGTGCCAGCAGCCAAGCTTGGACAGGCGGTGAAGCTTTCTTT.

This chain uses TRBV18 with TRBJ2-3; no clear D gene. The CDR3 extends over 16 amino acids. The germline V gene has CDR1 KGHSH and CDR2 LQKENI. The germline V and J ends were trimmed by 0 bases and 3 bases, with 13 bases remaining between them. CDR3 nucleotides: TGTGCCAGCTCACCACCCTCCAGGATAGTGACAGATACGCAGTATTTT. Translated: CASSPPSRIVTDTQYF.